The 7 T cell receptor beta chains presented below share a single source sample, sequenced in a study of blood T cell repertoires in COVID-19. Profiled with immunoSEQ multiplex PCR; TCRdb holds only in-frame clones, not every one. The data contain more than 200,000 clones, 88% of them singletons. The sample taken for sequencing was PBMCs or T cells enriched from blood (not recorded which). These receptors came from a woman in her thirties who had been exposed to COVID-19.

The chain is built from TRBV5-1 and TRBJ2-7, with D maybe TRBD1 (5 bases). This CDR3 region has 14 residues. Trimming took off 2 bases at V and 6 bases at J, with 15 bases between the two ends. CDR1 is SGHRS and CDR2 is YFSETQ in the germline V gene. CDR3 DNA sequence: TGCGCCAGCAGCTTAGGGGTCCCATCGCGCGAGCAGTACTTC. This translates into CASSLGVPSREQYF.

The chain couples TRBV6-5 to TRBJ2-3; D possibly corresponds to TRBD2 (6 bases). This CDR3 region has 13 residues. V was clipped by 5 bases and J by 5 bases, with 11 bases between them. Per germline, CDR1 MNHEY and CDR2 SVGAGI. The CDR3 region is CASSTGLRDTQYF. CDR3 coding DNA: TGTGCCAGCAGTACGGGACTCAGAGATACGCAGTATTTT.

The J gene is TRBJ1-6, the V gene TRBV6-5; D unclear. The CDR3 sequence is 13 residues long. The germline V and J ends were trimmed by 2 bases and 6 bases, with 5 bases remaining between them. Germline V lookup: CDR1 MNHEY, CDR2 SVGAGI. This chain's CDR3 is CASSYGLNSPLHF. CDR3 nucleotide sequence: TGTGCCAGCAGTTACGGCCTTAATTCACCCCTCCACTTT.

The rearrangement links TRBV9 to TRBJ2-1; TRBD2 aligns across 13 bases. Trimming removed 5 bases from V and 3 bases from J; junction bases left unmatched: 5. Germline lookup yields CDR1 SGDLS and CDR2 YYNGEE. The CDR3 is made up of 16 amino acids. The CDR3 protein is CASSGTSGELYNEQFF. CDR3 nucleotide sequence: TGTGCCAGCAGTGGGACTAGCGGGGAGCTCTACAATGAGCAGTTCTTC.

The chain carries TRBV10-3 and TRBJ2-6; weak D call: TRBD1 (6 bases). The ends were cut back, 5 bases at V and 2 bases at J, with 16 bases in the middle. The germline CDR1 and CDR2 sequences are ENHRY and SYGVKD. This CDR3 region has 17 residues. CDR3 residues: CAISPGTPLTGANVLTF. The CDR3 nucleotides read TGTGCCATCAGTCCCGGGACACCCCTCACTGGGGCCAACGTCCTGACTTTC.

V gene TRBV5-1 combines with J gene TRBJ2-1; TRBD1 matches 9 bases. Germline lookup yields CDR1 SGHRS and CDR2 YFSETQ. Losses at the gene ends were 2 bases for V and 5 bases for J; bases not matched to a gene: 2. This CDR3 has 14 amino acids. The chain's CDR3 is CASSLTGGHNEQFF. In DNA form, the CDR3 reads TGCGCCAGCAGCTTAACAGGGGGCCACAATGAGCAGTTCTTC.

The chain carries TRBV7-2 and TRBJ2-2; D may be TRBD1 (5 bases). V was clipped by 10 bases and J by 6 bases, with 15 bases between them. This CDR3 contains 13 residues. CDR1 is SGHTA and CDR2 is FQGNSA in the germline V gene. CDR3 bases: TGTGCCACAAGTGGCAGGGCCCCCGGGGAGCTGTTTTTT. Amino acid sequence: CATSGRAPGELFF. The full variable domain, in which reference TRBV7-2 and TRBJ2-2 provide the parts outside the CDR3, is GAGVSQSPSNKVTEKGKDVELRCDPISGHTALYWYRQSLGQGLEFLIYFQGNSAPDKSGLPSDRFSAERTGGSVSTLTIQRTQQEDSAVYLCATSGRAPGELFFGEGSRLTVL.